The 28 T cell receptor beta chains given below trace back to one sample, sequenced in a study of shared clonotypes between healthy human individuals. Here immunoSEQ multiplex PCR was the method, and the copy in TCRdb shows in-frame clones only, minus some. The data show 2 million to 3 million clones, approximately 93% seen once. Sequencing was done on a sample of naive CD4+ T cells from PBMCs. As for subset: CD45RA+ positively selected. The receptor set was obtained from a man between 18 and 35 years old in good health. Some clones in this sample may be carry-over from other donors' samples.

The genes are TRBV19 and TRBJ2-1; D is unresolved. The CDR3 sequence is 13 residues long. V lost 4 bases and J lost 9, with 13 bases in between. Germline V gene lookup returns CDR1 LNHDA and CDR2 SQIVND (reference sequence). The CDR3 region has the DNA TGTGCCAGTAGTACACGGACCCACGGTGAGCAGTTCTTC. This encodes CASSTRTHGEQFF.

This chain uses TRBV28 with TRBJ2-3; a weak D match, TRBD1 (8 bases). The CDR3 length is 15 residues. Germline assignment: CDR1 MDHEN and CDR2 SYDVKM. Trimming shortened V by 3 bases and J by 3 bases, and 13 bases separated the two germline ends. CDR3 sequence reads: CASSLVQGGTDTQYF. The CDR3 coding sequence is TGTGCCAGCAGTTTGGTACAGGGGGGGACAGATACGCAGTATTTT.

As regards this clone: This CDR3 is also generated by other DNA sequences in the sample. The V gene is TRBV11-2, the J gene TRBJ2-1; D not certain. Trimming removed 1 base at V and 7 bases at J, with 5 bases between. This CDR3 comprises 12 residues. Germline V gives CDR1 SGHAT, CDR2 FQNNGV. This chain's CDR3 is CASSLAVNEQFF. The CDR3 DNA reads TGTGCCAGCAGCTTAGCCGTGAATGAGCAGTTCTTC.

This clone has only a few counts. The chain carries TRBV5-1 and TRBJ1-2; D is ambiguous. Germline V gene data show CDR1 as SGHRS and CDR2 as YFSETQ. The CDR3 length is 11 residues. The V gene lost 5 bases and the J gene lost 8 bases, with 10 bases spanning the gap. The CDR3: CASRQVGGYTF. The CDR3 bases are TGCGCCAGCAGACAAGTCGGGGGCTACACCTTC.

This chain links TRBV5-1 with TRBJ2-3; TRBD1 aligns across 12 bases. The CDR3 consists of 15 residues. Germline trimming cut 4 bases from V and 4 bases from J; bases unmatched to any gene: 4. The germline CDR1 and CDR2 sequences are SGHRS and YFSETQ. The CDR3 nucleotides read TGCGCCAGCAGCGACCGGGACAGGGGGCCAGATACGCAGTATTTT. Its translation: CASSDRDRGPDTQYF. Full variable domain (outside the CDR3, taken from reference TRBV5-1 and TRBJ2-3): KAGVTQTPRYLIKTRGQQVTLSCSPISGHRSVSWYQQTPGQGLQFLFEYFSETQRNKGNFPGRFSGRQFSNSRSEMNVSTLELGDSALYLCASSDRDRGPDTQYFGPGTRLTVL.

The genes are TRBV7-2 and TRBJ2-5; 7 bases fit TRBD2. The germline V gene has CDR1 SGHTA and CDR2 FQGNSA. Trimming cost V 1 base and J 7 bases; bases outside gene matches: 15. The CDR3 covers 17 residues. The CDR3 nucleotides are TGTGCCAGCAGCTTAGTATCAGCGGGGAGGGAGACCGGGACCCAGTACTTC. This gives the protein CASSLVSAGRETGTQYF.

This sequence joins TRBV11-2 and TRBJ1-2, with D tentatively TRBD1 (6 bases). The CDR3 sequence is 16 residues long. V lost 1 base, J lost 7 bases, and 19 bases lay in between. Germline V lookup: CDR1 SGHAT, CDR2 FQNNGV. In DNA form, the CDR3 reads TGTGCCAGCAGCTTAGTGTCCCGCAGGGGAAAAACTGGCTACACCTTC. It translates to CASSLVSRRGKTGYTF.

The genes are TRBV7-2 and TRBJ2-3; D may be TRBD2 (6 bases). V was cut by 3 bases and J by 5 bases, with 18 bases left in between. The CDR3 length is 16 residues. Germline V gene data show CDR1 as SGHTA and CDR2 as FQGNSA. DNA for the CDR3: TGTGCCAGCAGCTTTTTGGGACTCAGATCAAGAGATACGCAGTATTTT. Its translation is CASSFLGLRSRDTQYF.

The gene calls are TRBV25-1 and TRBJ2-5; 9 nucleotides line up with TRBD1. Germline CDR1 MGHDK, CDR2 SYGVNS. J was trimmed by 11 bases and V by 1 base; bases with no gene match: 11. The CDR3 contains 15 residues. The CDR3 DNA reads TGTGCCAGCAGTGAATCGTGGACAGGGGCAGGGGAGCAGTACTTC. Translated, it gives CASSESWTGAGEQYF.

The chain employs TRBV28 and TRBJ2-7, with D perhaps matching TRBD1 (5 bases). Germline CDR1 MDHEN, CDR2 SYDVKM. The CDR3 totals 13 residues. V was cut by 9 bases and J by 0 bases, with 12 bases left in between. CDR3 coding DNA: TGTGCCAGTCAGGGTCTACCCTCCTACGAGCAGTACTTC. Translated: CASQGLPSYEQYF.

The rearrangement uses TRBV12-1 and TRBJ1-5; the DNA was not compared with TRBD1, the D call given in the table. TRBV12-1 represents a pseudogene. The CDR3 spans 17 residues. The CDR3 here is CASSFGMTAGSNQPQHF. CDR3 nucleotide sequence: TGTGCCAGCAGCTTTGGAATGACAGCCGGTAGCAATCAGCCCCAGCATTTT.

The rearrangement joins TRBV27 to TRBJ1-2, with D tentatively TRBD1 (5 bases). Germline assignment: CDR1 MNHEY and CDR2 SMNVEV (reference sequence). The V end was cut by 3 bases, the J end by 4 bases, with 18 bases between. The CDR3 length is 16 residues. As DNA, the CDR3 is TGTGCCAGCAGTTTTTGGCCCCCGGGACCGACCTATGGCTACACCTTC. Amino acid sequence: CASSFWPPGPTYGYTF.

This chain connects TRBV28 to TRBJ1-2, with D unresolved. The ends were cut back, 5 bases at V and 4 bases at J, with 5 bases in the middle. The V gene's germline CDR1 is MDHEN and CDR2 SYDVKM. The CDR3 has 11 residues. The CDR3 reads CASSNTYGYTF. The CDR3 region has the DNA TGTGCCAGCAGTAATACCTATGGCTACACCTTC.

This clone was picked up a small number of times. The genes are TRBV7-7 and TRBJ2-5; 8 nucleotides align to TRBD2. There are 14 residues in the CDR3. The germline V gene has CDR1 SSHAT and CDR2 FNYEAQ (reference sequence). V gave up 2 bases and J gave up 5 bases; unmatched junction bases: 4. CDR3 residues: CASSLRSGSETQYF. Written as DNA, the CDR3 is TGTGCCAGCAGCTTAAGGAGCGGGAGTGAGACCCAGTACTTC.

The chain is built from TRBV5-1 and TRBJ1-4; 8 bases match TRBD1. This CDR3 region has 16 residues. With 0 bases clipped from V and 6 bases from J, the junction kept 7 bases outside the gene matches. Looked up from germline, CDR1 is SGHRS and CDR2 is YFSETQ. CDR3 loop: CASSLVSRGLDEKLFF. CDR3 coding DNA: TGCGCCAGCAGCTTGGTGTCCAGGGGGCTGGATGAAAAACTGTTTTTT.

J is TRBJ2-1 and V is TRBV7-6, with unresolved D. The CDR3 contains 14 residues. From germline, CDR1 is SGHVS and CDR2 FNYEAQ. V lost 5 bases and J lost 9, with 17 bases in between. Here the CDR3 DNA reads TGTGCCAGCAGCCCCCTAACGCCCTCGATTGAGCAGTTCTTC. Translated: CASSPLTPSIEQFF.

The rearrangement joins TRBV7-2 to TRBJ2-1; 12 bases are shared with TRBD2. The V gene's germline CDR1 is SGHTA and CDR2 FQGNSA. After removal of 4 bases from V and 4 bases from J, the junction contained 8 bases not matched to a gene. The CDR3 runs 17 residues. The CDR3 protein is CASSSYGLAGPYNEQFF. The DNA of the CDR3 is TGTGCCAGCAGCTCCTACGGACTAGCGGGACCGTACAATGAGCAGTTCTTC.

The chain carries TRBV7-9 and TRBJ1-1, with D hard to call. This CDR3 comprises 14 residues. The V end was cut by 1 base, the J end by 3 bases, with 9 bases between. Germline-derived CDR1 and CDR2 are SEHNR and FQNEAQ (reference sequence). CDR3 protein: CASSLGLGYTEAFF. CDR3 bases: TGTGCCAGCAGCTTAGGATTAGGGTACACTGAAGCTTTCTTT.

This clone was detected once. The CDR3 loop reads CASSFTKNRDRVSIYEQYF. CDR3 coding DNA: TGTGCCAGCAGTTTTACGAAGAACCGGGACAGGGTATCAATATACGAGCAGTACTTC. V is TRBV28 and J is TRBJ2-7; 9 nucleotides agree with TRBD1. In germline, CDR1 is MDHEN, CDR2 SYDVKM. The CDR3 extends over 19 amino acids. Trimming cost V 3 bases and J 4 bases; bases outside gene matches: 19.

The chain links TRBV5-1 to TRBJ2-1; TRBD2 aligns across 12 bases. Germline values: CDR1 SGHRS, CDR2 YFSETQ. This CDR3 comprises 15 residues. The V and J ends lost 7 bases and 4 bases, in that order; junction bases with no gene match: 6. The CDR3 nucleotides are TGCGCCAGCCGACTACTAGCGGGGGGATACAATGAGCAGTTCTTC. This codes for CASRLLAGGYNEQFF.

As to this clone: The identical CDR3 is also encoded by other nucleotide sequences in the sample. The CDR3 protein is CASSLLGQGGEKLFF. The CDR3 DNA reads as TGTGCCAGCAGCCTACTCGGACAGGGGGGAGAAAAACTGTTTTTT. The rearrangement links TRBV7-2 to TRBJ1-4, with 10 positions matching TRBD1. The CDR3 sequence is 15 residues long. Germline V gives CDR1 SGHTA, CDR2 FQGNSA. J lost 8 bases, V lost 5 bases, and 8 bases had no gene match.

This sequence joins TRBV6-4 and TRBJ1-2; weak D call: TRBD1 (6 bases). The CDR3 runs to 15 residues. V was pared by 10 bases and J by 6 bases, with 24 bases between. Germline values: CDR1 MRHNA, CDR2 SNTAGT. The CDR3 loop reads CATRGQGRGMDGYTF. In nucleotides, the CDR3 is TGTGCCACCAGAGGGCAGGGGCGGGGAATGGATGGCTACACCTTC.

This chain links TRBV29-1 with TRBJ2-3, with a possible D match to TRBD2 (6 bases). V was shortened by 4 bases and J by 3 bases, with 14 bases between the two germline ends. Germline V CDR1 and CDR2: SQVTM, ANQGSEA. The CDR3 loop spans 14 amino acids. In nucleotides, the CDR3 is TGCAGCGTTGTTGGGATGGAGGGAACAGATACGCAGTATTTT. Translated, it gives CSVVGMEGTDTQYF.

This chain links TRBV7-3 with TRBJ2-1; 8 bases map to TRBD1. There are 15 residues in the CDR3. V gave up 0 bases and J gave up 4 bases; unmatched junction bases: 2. CDR1 SGHTA and CDR2 FQGTGA come from the germline V gene. The CDR3 loop reads CASSLTGDRYNEQFF. In DNA form, the CDR3 reads TGTGCCAGCAGCTTAACTGGGGACAGGTACAATGAGCAGTTCTTC.

This rearrangement joins TRBV5-1 to TRBJ2-5; 7 nucleotides match TRBD1. The V gene's germline CDR1 is SGHRS and CDR2 YFSETQ. The V and J ends lost 7 bases and 3 bases, in that order; junction bases with no gene match: 12. CDR3 size: 15 residues. CDR3 protein: CASGKGASMEETQYF. The DNA of the CDR3 is TGCGCCAGCGGGAAGGGGGCTAGCATGGAAGAGACCCAGTACTTC.

This chain uses TRBV12-5 with TRBJ2-3; no definite D call. Looked up from germline, CDR1 is LGHNT and CDR2 is FRNRAP. This CDR3 contains 12 residues. The V end was cut by 6 bases, the J end by 2 bases, with 6 bases between. CDR3 sequence: CASGQNTDTQYF. The DNA for the CDR3 is TGTGCTAGTGGGCAAAACACAGATACGCAGTATTTT.

V usage is TRBV14 and J usage is TRBJ1-2, with 8 bases that match TRBD1. Trimming took 0 bases from V and 3 from J; bases not matched to a gene: 15. The CDR3 runs 19 residues. CDR1 and CDR2 (germline): SGHDN, FVKESK. Here the CDR3 DNA reads TGTGCCAGCAGCCAAGATTTTAAATGGGCAGGGGGCGCCCACTATGGCTACACCTTC. This sequence encodes CASSQDFKWAGGAHYGYTF.

The chain carries TRBV5-1 and TRBJ2-3; 8 bases fit TRBD1. V was pared by 4 bases and J by 3 bases, with 7 bases of the junction left unmatched. This CDR3 comprises 15 residues. Germline loops: CDR1 SGHRS, CDR2 YFSETQ. The CDR3 region is CASSDRGFGTDTQYF. The CDR3 coding sequence is TGCGCCAGCAGCGACAGGGGATTCGGAACAGATACGCAGTATTTT. Looking up the rest from reference TRBV5-1 and TRBJ2-3 gives the full variable domain: KAGVTQTPRYLIKTRGQQVTLSCSPISGHRSVSWYQQTPGQGLQFLFEYFSETQRNKGNFPGRFSGRQFSNSRSEMNVSTLELGDSALYLCASSDRGFGTDTQYFGPGTRLTVL.